The 10 T cell receptor beta chains given below trace back to one sample, sequenced in a study of cytomegalovirus exposure and HLA in healthy donors. Primers included in the PCR were 60 Vbeta and 13 Jbeta primers. Assay: immunoSEQ multiplex PCR; the TCRdb copy retains only in-frame clones and omits some. This sample has about 140,000 clones, with approximately 70% found just once. Sequencing was performed on PBMCs. The receptors come from a woman between 35 and 50 years old in good health and CMV-seronegative.

This chain uses TRBV2 with TRBJ1-4; D is unresolved. V lost 7 bases and J lost 7, with 16 bases in between. The CDR3 is made up of 14 amino acids. Germline V gives CDR1 SNHLY, CDR2 FYNNEI. CDR3 bases: TGTGCCAGCATGGGGTCATTGGAGGCTGAAAAACTGTTTTTT. Amino acids: CASMGSLEAEKLFF.

V gene TRBV10-3 combines with J gene TRBJ1-1; no firm D call. Germline CDR1 reads ENHRY; CDR2 reads SYGVKD. V gave up 3 bases and J gave up 0 bases, with 8 bases separating them. The CDR3 runs to 14 residues. The CDR3, as DNA: TGTGCCATCAGTGATCCGGGGATGAACACTGAAGCTTTCTTT. Its protein is CAISDPGMNTEAFF.

The chain carries TRBV4-3 and TRBJ2-3, with 9 bases that match TRBD1. The CDR3 totals 15 residues. From germline, CDR1 is LGHNA and CDR2 YSLEER. The junction had 4 bases not matched to a gene; V was cut back by 4 bases and J by 2 bases. CDR3 sequence reads: CASSLQGALTDTQYF. The CDR3 region has the DNA TGCGCCAGCAGCCTACAGGGGGCCCTCACAGATACGCAGTATTTT.

This chain joins TRBV4-1 and TRBJ1-1; D not resolved. Germline loops: CDR1 MGHRA, CDR2 YSYEKL. Trimming pared 4 bases from V and 1 base from J, leaving 16 bases between. This CDR3 contains 16 residues. The CDR3 sequence is CASSPSPARQNTEAFF. CDR3 sequence (DNA): TGCGCCAGCAGCCCCTCCCCGGCAAGACAGAACACTGAAGCTTTCTTT.

This clone was seen only a few times. V is TRBV4-1 and J is TRBJ1-1; D remains ambiguous. The CDR3 totals 13 residues. CDR1 and CDR2 (germline): MGHRA, YSYEKL. The V end was cut by 2 bases, the J end by 3 bases, with 7 bases between. The CDR3 reads CASSQPGDTEAFF. CDR3 DNA: TGCGCCAGCAGCCAACCCGGGGACACTGAAGCTTTCTTT.

The J gene is TRBJ1-2, the V gene TRBV25-1; D is uncertain. The V and J ends lost 1 base and 5 bases respectively, with 8 bases between them. The CDR3 runs to 13 residues. Germline V gene sequence: CDR1 MGHDK, CDR2 SYGVNS. CDR3: CASSEWRGYGYTF. DNA for the CDR3: TGTGCCAGCAGTGAATGGCGAGGGTATGGCTACACCTTC.

This chain links TRBV18 with TRBJ1-2; no clear D gene. The CDR3 is 14 residues long. Trimming shortened V by 3 bases and J by 3 bases, and 11 bases separated the two germline ends. CDR1 is KGHSH, CDR2 LQKENI, per germline. Here the CDR3 DNA reads TGTGCCAGCTCACCGATAGAAAACGACTATGGCTACACCTTC. It is translated as CASSPIENDYGYTF. The whole variable domain, filled in from reference TRBV18 and TRBJ1-2, reads NAGVMQNPRHLVRRRGQEARLRCSPMKGHSHVYWYRQLPEEGLKFMVYLQKENIIDESGMPKERFSAEFPKEGPSILRIQQVVRGDSAAYFCASSPIENDYGYTFGSGTRLTVV.

The CDR3 reads CASSESVQSTAYNEQFF. The CDR3 nucleotides are TGCGCCAGCAGTGAGTCGGTACAGTCCACGGCCTACAATGAGCAGTTCTTC. This chain joins TRBV10-1 and TRBJ2-1; D unclear. Germline V gene lookup returns CDR1 WNHNN and CDR2 SYGVQD (reference sequence). The CDR3 is made up of 17 amino acids. V lost 0 bases, J lost 2 bases, and 14 bases lay in between.

The chain links TRBV4-1 to TRBJ2-4; 9 bases map to TRBD2. This CDR3 has 14 amino acids. V trimming: 4 bases; J trimming: 8 bases; junction bases outside the gene matches: 6. Germline V gene data show CDR1 as MGHRA and CDR2 as YSYEKL. The CDR3 is CASSRAGGGDIQYF. The CDR3 DNA reads as TGCGCCAGCAGCCGAGCGGGGGGAGGGGACATTCAGTACTTC.

The chain carries TRBV27 and TRBJ1-4; 7 bases are shared with TRBD1. Germline V lookup: CDR1 MNHEY, CDR2 SMNVEV (reference sequence). This CDR3 is built from 15 residues. V lost 5 bases, J lost 0 bases, and 3 bases stayed unmatched. CDR3 amino acids: CASSPRGATNEKLFF. The CDR3 DNA reads as TGTGCCAGCAGTCCCAGGGGGGCAACTAATGAAAAACTGTTTTTT.